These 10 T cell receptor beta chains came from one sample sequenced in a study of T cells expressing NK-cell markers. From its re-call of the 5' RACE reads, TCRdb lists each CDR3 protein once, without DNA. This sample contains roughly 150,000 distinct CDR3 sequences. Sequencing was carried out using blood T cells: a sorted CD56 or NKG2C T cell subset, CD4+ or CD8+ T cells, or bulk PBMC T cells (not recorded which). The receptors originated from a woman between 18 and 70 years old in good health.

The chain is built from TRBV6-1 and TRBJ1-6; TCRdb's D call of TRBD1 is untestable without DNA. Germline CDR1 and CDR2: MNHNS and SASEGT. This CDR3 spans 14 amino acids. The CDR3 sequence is CASSLRGSNSPLHF.

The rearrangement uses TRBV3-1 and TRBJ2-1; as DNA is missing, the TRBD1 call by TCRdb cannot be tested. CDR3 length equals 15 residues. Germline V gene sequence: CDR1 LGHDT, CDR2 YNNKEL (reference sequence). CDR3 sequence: CASSQDLLGEECQFF.

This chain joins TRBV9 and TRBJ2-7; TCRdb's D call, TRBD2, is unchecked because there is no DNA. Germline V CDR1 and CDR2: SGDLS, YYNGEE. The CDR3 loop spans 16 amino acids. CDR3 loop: CASSREVAGGSYEQYF.

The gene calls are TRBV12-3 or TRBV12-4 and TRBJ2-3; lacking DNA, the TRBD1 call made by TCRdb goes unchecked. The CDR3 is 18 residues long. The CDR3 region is CASSPGGGRKTSTDTQYF.

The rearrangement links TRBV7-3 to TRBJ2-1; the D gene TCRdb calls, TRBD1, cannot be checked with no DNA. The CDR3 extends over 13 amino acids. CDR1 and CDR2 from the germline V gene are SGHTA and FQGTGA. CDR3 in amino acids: CASSWTQDNEQFF.

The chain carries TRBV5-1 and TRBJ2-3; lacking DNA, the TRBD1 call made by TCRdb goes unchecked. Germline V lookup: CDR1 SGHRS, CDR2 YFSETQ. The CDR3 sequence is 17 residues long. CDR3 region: CASSPAPGHRGADTQYF.

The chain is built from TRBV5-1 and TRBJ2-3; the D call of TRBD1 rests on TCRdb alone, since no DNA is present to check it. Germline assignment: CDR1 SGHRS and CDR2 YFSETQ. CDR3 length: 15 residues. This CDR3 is CASSLPQGQGDTQYF.

This CDR3 is CASSLGWDSPLHF. This sequence joins TRBV7-6 and TRBJ1-6. Germline V lookup: CDR1 SGHVS, CDR2 FNYEAQ. This CDR3 has 13 amino acids.

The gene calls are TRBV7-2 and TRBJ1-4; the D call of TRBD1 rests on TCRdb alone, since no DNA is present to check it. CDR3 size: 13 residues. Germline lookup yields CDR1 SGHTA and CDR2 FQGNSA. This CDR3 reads CASRTRTQEKLFF.

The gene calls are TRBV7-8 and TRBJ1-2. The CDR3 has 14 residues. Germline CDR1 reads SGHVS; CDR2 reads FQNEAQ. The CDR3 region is CASSPLVRLGGYTF.